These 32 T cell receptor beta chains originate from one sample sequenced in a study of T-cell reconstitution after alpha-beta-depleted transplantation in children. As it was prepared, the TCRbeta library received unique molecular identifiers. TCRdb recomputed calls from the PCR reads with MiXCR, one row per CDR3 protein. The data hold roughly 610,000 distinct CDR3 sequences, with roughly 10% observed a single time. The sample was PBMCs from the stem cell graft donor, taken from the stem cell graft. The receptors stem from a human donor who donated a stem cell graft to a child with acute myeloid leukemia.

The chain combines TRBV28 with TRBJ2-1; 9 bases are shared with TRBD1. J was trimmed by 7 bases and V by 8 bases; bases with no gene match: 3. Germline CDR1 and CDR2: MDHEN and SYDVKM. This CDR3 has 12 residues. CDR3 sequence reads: CASWDRANEQFF. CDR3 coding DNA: TGTGCCAGCTGGGACAGGGCGAATGAGCAGTTCTTC.

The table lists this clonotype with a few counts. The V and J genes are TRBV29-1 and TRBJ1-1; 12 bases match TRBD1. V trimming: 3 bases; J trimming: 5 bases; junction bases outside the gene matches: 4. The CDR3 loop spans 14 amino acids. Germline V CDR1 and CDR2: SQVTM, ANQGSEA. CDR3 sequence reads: CSVEGQGASTEAFF. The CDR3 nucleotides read TGCAGCGTTGAGGGACAGGGGGCGAGTACTGAAGCTTTCTTT.

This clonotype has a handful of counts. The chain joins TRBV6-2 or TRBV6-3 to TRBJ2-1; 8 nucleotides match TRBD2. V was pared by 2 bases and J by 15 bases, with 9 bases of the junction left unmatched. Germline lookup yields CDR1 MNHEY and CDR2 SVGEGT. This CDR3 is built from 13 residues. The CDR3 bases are TGTGCCAGCAGTTACGAAACCGGGACTAGACTGTTCTTC. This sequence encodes CASSYETGTRLFF.

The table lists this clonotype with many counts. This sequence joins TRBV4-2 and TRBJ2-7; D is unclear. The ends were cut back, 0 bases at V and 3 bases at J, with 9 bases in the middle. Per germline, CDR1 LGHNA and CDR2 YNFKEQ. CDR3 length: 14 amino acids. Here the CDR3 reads CASSQESPGYEQYF. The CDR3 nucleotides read TGTGCCAGCAGCCAAGAGAGTCCCGGCTACGAGCAGTACTTC.

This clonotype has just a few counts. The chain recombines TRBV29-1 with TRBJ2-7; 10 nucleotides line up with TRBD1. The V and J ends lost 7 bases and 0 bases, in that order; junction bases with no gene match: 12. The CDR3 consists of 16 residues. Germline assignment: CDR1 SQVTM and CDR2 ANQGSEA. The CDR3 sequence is CSAARDRGLHSYEQYF. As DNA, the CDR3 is TGCAGCGCTGCCCGTGACAGGGGGCTCCACTCCTACGAGCAGTACTTC.

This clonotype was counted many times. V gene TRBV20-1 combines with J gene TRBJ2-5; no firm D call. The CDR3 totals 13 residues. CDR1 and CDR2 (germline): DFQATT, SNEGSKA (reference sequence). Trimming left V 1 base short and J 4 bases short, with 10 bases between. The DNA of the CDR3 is TGCAGTGCTAGAGTGGCTGGTGGAGAGACCCAGTACTTC. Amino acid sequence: CSARVAGGETQYF.

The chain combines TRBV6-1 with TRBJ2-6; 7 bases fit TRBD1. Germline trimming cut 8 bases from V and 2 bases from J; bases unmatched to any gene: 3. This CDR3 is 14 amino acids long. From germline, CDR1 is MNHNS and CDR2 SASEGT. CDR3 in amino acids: CASADRAGANVLTF. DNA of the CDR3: TGTGCCAGCGCAGACAGGGCTGGGGCCAACGTCCTGACTTTC.

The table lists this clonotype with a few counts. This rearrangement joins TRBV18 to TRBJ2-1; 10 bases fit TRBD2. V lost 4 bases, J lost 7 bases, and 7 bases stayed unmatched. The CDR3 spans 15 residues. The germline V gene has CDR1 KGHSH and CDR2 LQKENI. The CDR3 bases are TGTGCCAGCTCACGTCAGACTAGCGGGTTTAATGAGCAGTTCTTC. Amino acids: CASSRQTSGFNEQFF.

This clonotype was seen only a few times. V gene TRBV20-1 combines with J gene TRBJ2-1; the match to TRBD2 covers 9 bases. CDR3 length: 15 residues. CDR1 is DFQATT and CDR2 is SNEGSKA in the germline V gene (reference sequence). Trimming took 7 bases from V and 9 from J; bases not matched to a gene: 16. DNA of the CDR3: TGCAGTGTGTCCCTCGCGGGAGGGCCGGGCGTTGAGCAGTTCTTC. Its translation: CSVSLAGGPGVEQFF.

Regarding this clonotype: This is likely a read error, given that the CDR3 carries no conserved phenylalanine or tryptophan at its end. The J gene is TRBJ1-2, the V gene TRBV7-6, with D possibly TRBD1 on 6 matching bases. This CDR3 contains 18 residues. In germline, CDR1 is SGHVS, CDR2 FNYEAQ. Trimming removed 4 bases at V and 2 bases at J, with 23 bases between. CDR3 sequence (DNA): TGTGCCAGCAGCTGGGGGGCGGGCCCCTGGGCTTCCAACTATGGCTACACCTCC. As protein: CASSWGAGPWASNYGYTS.

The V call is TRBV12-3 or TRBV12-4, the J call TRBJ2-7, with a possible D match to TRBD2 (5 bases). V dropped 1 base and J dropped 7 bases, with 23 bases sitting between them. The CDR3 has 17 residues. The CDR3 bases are TGTGCCAGCAGTTTAGTTATCCGGGGTGCCGGTGCTGGGGAGCAGTACTTC. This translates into CASSLVIRGAGAGEQYF.

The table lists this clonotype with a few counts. The CDR3 nucleotides are TGTGCCAGCAGTTTATTGGGGAAGGACTCACCCCTCCACTTT. Protein: CASSLLGKDSPLHF. V and J are TRBV27 and TRBJ1-6, with unresolved D. Trimming took 1 base from V and 10 from J, leaving 11 bases between them. This CDR3 has 14 residues. CDR1 is MNHEY and CDR2 is SMNVEV in the germline V gene (reference sequence).

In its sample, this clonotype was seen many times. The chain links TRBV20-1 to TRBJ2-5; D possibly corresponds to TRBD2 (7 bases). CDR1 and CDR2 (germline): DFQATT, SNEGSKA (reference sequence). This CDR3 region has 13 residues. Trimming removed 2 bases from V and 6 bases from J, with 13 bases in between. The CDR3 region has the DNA TGCAGTGCTAGAATAGGGAGGGGGAAGACCCAGTACTTC. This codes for CSARIGRGKTQYF.

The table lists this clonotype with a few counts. CDR3 protein: CSARPGLAVNNEQFF. In nucleotides, the CDR3 is TGCAGTGCTCGTCCGGGACTAGCGGTGAACAATGAGCAGTTCTTC. The chain recombines TRBV20-1 with TRBJ2-1; TRBD2 agrees at 11 bases. CDR1 is DFQATT, CDR2 SNEGSKA, per germline (reference sequence). This CDR3 spans 15 amino acids. The J segment lost 5 bases and the V segment lost 5 bases, leaving 8 bases of the junction unmatched.

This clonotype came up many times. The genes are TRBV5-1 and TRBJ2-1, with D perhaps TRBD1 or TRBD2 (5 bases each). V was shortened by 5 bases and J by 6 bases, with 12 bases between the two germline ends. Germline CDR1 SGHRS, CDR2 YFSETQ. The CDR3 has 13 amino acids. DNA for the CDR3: TGCGCCAGCAGTATCGGGACCACCAATGAGCAGTTCTTC. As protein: CASSIGTTNEQFF.

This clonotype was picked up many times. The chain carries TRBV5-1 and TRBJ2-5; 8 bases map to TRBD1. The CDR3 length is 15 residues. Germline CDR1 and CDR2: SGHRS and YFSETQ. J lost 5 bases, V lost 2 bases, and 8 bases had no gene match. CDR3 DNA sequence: TGCGCCAGCAGCTTCGGACAGGGAGGAGGGGAGACCCAGTACTTC. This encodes CASSFGQGGGETQYF.

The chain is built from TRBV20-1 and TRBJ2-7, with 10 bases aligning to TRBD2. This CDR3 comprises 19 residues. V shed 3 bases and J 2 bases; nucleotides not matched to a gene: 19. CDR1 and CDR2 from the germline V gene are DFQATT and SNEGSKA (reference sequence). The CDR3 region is CSARAPGGGSGRMAYEQYF. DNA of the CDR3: TGCAGTGCTAGGGCTCCGGGCGGGGGTAGCGGGAGGATGGCCTACGAGCAGTACTTC.

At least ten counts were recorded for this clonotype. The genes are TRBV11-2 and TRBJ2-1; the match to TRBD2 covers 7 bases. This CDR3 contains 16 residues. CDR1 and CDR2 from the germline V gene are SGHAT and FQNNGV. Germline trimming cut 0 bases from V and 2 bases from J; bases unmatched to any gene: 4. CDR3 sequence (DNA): TGTGCCAGCAGCTTAGAATCTAGCGGTCCCTACAATGAGCAGTTCTTC. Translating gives CASSLESSGPYNEQFF. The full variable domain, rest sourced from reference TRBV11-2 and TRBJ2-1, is EAGVAQSPRYKIIEKRQSVAFWCNPISGHATLYWYQQILGQGPKLLIQFQNNGVVDDSQLPKDRFSAERLKGVDSTLKIQPAKLEDSAVYLCASSLESSGPYNEQFFGPGTRLTVL.

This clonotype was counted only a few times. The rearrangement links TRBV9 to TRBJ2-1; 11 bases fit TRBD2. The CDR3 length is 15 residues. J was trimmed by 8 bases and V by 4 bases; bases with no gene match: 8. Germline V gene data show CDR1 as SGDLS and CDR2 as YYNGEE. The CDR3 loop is CASSNSGREYDEQFF. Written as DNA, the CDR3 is TGTGCCAGCAGCAATAGCGGGAGGGAGTACGATGAGCAGTTCTTC.

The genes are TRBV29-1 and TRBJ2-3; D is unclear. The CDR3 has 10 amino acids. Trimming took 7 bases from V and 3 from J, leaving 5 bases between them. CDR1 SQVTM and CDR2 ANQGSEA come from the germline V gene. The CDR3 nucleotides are TGCAGCGGGATAACAGATACGCAGTATTTT. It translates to CSGITDTQYF.

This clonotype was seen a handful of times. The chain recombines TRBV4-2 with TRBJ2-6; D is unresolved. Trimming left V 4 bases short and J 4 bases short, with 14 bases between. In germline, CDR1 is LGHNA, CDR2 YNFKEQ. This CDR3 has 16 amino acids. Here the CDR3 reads CASSRQNAAGANVLTF. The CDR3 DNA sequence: TGTGCCAGCAGCCGTCAGAACGCAGCCGGGGCCAACGTCCTGACTTTC.

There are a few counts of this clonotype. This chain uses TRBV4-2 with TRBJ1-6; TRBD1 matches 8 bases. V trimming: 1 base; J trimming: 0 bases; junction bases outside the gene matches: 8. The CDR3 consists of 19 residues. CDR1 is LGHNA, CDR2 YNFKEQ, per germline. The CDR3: CASSQGSGQGFSYNSPLHF. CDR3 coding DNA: TGTGCCAGCAGCCAAGGATCCGGACAGGGCTTCTCCTATAATTCACCCCTCCACTTT.

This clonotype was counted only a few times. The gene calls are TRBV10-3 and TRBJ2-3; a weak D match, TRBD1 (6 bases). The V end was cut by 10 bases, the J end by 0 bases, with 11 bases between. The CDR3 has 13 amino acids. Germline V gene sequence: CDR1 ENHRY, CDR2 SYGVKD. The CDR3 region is CATGTGSTDTQYF. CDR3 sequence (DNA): TGTGCCACCGGAACAGGGAGCACAGATACGCAGTATTTT.

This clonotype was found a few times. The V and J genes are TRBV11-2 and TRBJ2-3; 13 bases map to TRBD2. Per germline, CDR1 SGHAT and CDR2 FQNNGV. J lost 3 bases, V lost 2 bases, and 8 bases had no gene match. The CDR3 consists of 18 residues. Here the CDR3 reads CASSLKRGLAGETDTQYF. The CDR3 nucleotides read TGTGCCAGCAGCTTAAAACGAGGACTAGCGGGAGAAACAGATACGCAGTATTTT.

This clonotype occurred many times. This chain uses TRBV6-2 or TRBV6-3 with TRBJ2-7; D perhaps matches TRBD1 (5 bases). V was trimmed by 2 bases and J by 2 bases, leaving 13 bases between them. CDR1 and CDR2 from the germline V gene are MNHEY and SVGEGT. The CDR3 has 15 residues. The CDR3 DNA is TGTGCCAGCAGTTACGCGGACACAGTAACCTACGAGCAGTACTTC. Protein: CASSYADTVTYEQYF.

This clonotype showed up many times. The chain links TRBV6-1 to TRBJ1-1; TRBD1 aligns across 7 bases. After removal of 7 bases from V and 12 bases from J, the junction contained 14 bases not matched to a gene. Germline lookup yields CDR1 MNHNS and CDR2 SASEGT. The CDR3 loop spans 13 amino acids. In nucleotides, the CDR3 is TGTGCCAGCACGATTAGGGGGACAGCGAAAACTTTCTTT. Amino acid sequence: CASTIRGTAKTFF.

CDR3 in DNA: TGCAGTGCTAGAGCCCAGGGCGGCGCCGGGGAGCTGTTTTTT. It is translated as CSARAQGGAGELFF. This chain links TRBV20-1 with TRBJ2-2, with D tentatively TRBD1 (5 bases). The germline V and J ends were trimmed by 1 base and 6 bases, with 12 bases remaining between them. CDR1 and CDR2 from the germline V gene are DFQATT and SNEGSKA (reference sequence). CDR3 size: 14 residues.

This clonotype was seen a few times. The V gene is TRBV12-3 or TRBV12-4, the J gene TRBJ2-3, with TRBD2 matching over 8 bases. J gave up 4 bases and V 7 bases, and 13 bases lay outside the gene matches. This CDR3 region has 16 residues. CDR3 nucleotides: TGTGCCAGCACGGCCGGGACTAGGGGCGGACCAGATACGCAGTATTTT. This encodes CASTAGTRGGPDTQYF.

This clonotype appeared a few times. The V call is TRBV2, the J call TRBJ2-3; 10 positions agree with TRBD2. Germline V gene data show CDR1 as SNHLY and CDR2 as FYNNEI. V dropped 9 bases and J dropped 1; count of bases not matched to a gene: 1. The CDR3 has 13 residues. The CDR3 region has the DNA TGTGCCAGAGGGACTAGCGGCACAGATACGCAGTATTTT. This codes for CARGTSGTDTQYF.

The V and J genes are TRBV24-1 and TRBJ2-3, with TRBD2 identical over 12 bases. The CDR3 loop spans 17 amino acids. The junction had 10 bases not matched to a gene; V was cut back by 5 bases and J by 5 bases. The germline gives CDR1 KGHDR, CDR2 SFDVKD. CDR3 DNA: TGTGCCACCAGTGCTTTTCGACTAGCGGGAGAGGGAGATACGCAGTATTTT. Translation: CATSAFRLAGEGDTQYF.

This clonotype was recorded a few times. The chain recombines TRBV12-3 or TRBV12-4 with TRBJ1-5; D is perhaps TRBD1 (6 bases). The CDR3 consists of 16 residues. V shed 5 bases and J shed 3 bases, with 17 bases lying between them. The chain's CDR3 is CASSRGQPSNNQPQHF. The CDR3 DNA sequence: TGTGCCAGCAGTAGAGGACAGCCAAGTAACAATCAGCCCCAGCATTTT.

The chain's CDR3 is CASSQYSDLDTQYF. The CDR3 DNA is TGTGCCAGCAGCCAGTACAGTGATCTAGATACGCAGTATTTT. The chain recombines TRBV5-6 with TRBJ2-3; D call uncertain. The V end lost 4 bases, the J end lost 5 bases, and 14 bases lay between the germline ends. In germline, CDR1 is SGHDT, CDR2 YYEEEE. CDR3 size: 14 residues.